This TCR beta chain was sequenced during a study of CD8+CD57+ T cells in acquired aplastic anemia. Germline CDR1 SGHTA, CDR2 FQGNSA. The CDR3 sequence is 15 residues long. V was shortened by 2 bases and J by 0 bases, with 11 bases between the two germline ends. Genomic DNA templated the TCR beta VDJ and CDR3 profiling. Using its own MiXCR run on the reads, TCRdb lists one record per CDR3 protein. The data contain roughly 58,000 distinct CDR3 sequences, around 50% of them seen just once; the ten biggest clones take up 2% to 3%. The chain uses TRBV7-2 and TRBJ2-7; D gene ambiguous. Sequencing was performed on sorted CD4+, CD8+, or CD8+CD57+ T cells (not recorded which) from PBMCs. The receptor was isolated from a human donor in good health, serving as a control. The CDR3 loop reads CASSLFGTYSYEQYF. For the CDR3, the DNA is TGTGCCAGCAGCTTATTCGGCACCTACTCCTACGAGCAGTACTTC. The variable domain in full, completed from reference TRBV7-2 and TRBJ2-7, reads GAGVSQSPSNKVTEKGKDVELRCDPISGHTALYWYRQSLGQGLEFLIYFQGNSAPDKSGLPSDRFSAERTGGSVSTLTIQRTQQEDSAVYLCASSLFGTYSYEQYFGPGTRLTVT.